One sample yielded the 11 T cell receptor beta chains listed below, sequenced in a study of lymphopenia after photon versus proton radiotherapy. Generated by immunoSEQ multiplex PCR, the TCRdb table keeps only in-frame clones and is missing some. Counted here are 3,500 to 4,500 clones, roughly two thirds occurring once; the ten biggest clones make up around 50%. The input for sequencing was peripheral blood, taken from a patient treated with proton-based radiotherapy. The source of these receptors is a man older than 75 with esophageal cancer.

This CDR3 reads CASRRGDDTGELFF. The CDR3 nucleotides are TGCGCCAGCCGACGGGGGGACGACACCGGGGAGCTGTTTTTT. The V call is TRBV5-1, the J call TRBJ2-2, with TRBD2 matching 7 bases. The V segment lost 7 bases and the J segment 3 bases; nucleotides outside the gene matches: 6. CDR3 length equals 14 residues. Germline V gene lookup returns CDR1 SGHRS and CDR2 YFSETQ.

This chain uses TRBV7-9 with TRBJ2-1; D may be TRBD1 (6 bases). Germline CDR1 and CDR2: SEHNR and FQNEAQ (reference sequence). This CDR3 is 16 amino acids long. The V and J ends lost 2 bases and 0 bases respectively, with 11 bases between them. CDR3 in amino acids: CASSLLSGVSYNEQFF. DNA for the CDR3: TGTGCCAGCAGCTTATTATCAGGGGTCTCCTACAATGAGCAGTTCTTC.

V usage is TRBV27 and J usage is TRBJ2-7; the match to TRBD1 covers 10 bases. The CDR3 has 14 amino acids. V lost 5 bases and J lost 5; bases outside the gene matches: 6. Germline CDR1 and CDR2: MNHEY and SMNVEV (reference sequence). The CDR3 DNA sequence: TGTGCCAGCAGTGTCCGGGACAGGGGAAACGAGCAGTACTTC. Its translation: CASSVRDRGNEQYF.

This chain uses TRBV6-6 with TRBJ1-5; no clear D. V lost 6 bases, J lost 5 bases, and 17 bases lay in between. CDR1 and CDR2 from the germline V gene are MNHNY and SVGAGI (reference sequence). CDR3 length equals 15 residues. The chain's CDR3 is CASRVDGSRHQPQHF. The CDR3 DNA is TGTGCCAGCAGGGTTGACGGATCCCGCCATCAGCCCCAGCATTTT.

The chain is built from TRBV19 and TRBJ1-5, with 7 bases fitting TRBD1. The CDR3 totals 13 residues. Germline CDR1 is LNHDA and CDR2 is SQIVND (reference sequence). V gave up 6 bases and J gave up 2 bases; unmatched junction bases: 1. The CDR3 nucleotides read TGTGCCAGTAGAGACAGGGGCAATCAGCCCCAGCATTTT. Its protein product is CASRDRGNQPQHF.

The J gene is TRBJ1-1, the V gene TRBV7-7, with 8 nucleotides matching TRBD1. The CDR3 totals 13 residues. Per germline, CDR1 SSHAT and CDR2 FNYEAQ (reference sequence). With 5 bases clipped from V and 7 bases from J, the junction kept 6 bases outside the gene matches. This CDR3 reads CASSQGAGREAFF. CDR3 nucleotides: TGTGCCAGCAGCCAGGGGGCGGGACGTGAAGCTTTCTTT.

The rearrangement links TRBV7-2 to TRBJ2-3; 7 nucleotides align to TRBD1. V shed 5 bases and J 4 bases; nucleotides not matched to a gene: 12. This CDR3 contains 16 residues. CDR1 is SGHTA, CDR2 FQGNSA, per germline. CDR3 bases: TGTGCCAGCAGCCCGCAGGGGTGGCAGGGGGCAGATACGCAGTATTTT. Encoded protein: CASSPQGWQGADTQYF.

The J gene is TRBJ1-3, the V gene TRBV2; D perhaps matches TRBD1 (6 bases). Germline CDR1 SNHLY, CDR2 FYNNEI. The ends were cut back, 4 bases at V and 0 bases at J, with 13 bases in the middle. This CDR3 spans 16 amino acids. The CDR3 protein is CASSVGGHYSGNTIYF. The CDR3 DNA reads TGTGCCAGCAGTGTCGGGGGACACTACTCTGGAAACACCATATATTTT.

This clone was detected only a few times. CDR3 nucleotide sequence: TGTGCCAGCAGTGAGGGAATTCCGGGACAGGCTGAAGCTTTCTTT. Its protein is CASSEGIPGQAEAFF. The gene calls are TRBV6-1 and TRBJ1-1, with TRBD1 identical over 8 bases. The length of the CDR3 is 15 residues. CDR1 and CDR2 from the germline V gene are MNHNS and SASEGT. Trimming took 3 bases from V and 6 from J; bases not matched to a gene: 9.

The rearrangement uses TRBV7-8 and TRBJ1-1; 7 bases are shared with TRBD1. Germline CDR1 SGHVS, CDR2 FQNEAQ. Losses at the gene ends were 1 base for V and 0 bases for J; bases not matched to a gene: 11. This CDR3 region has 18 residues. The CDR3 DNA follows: TGTGCCAGCAGCTTAGATCCCACCGGGACAGTCATGAACACTGAAGCTTTCTTT. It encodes CASSLDPTGTVMNTEAFF.

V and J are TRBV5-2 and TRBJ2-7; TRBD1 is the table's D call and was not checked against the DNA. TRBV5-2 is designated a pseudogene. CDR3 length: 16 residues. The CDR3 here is CASSQVLGTGSGEQYF. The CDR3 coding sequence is TGTGCCAGCAGCCAAGTGCTAGGGACAGGGTCGGGTGAGCAGTACTTC.